This TCR beta chain was captured by sequencing in a study of cytomegalovirus exposure and HLA in healthy donors. Broader study findings: TCR beta V segments were, for the most part, productive about 90% or about 30% of the time in an earlier analysis.

The PCR was carried out with 60 Vbeta primers and 13 Jbeta primers. The method was immunoSEQ multiplex PCR; TCRdb's version includes in-frame clones alone and lacks a portion of them. The top ten clones hold around 5% of a sample with over 100,000 clones, over 60% of them seen once. Comments on this clone: Antigen: not known.

This sequence originates from a man aged 30 to 39 in good health and CMV-seropositive. Sequencing was done on a sample of PBMCs.

CDR3 region: CASSARFEPYEQYF. The DNA for the CDR3 is TGTGCCAGCAGCGCACGGTTTGAGCCCTACGAGCAGTACTTC. V gene TRBV9 combines with J gene TRBJ2-5; the D is unclear. The J call may be wrong; the DNA end is better matched by TRBJ2-7. The CDR3 is made up of 14 amino acids. Germline CDR1 and CDR2: SGDLS and YYNGEE.